A single T cell receptor (beta chain) is shown here with its context. No antigen is known for it. Regarding time point: newly diagnosed, previously untreated cHL patient sample. The data belong to a study of PD-1 blockade in classical Hodgkin lymphoma. V lost 7 bases to trimming and J lost 1 base, with 10 bases between them. Germline CDR1 SGHTA, CDR2 FQGNSA. CDR3 length equals 13 residues. Generated by immunoSEQ multiplex PCR, the TCRdb table keeps only in-frame clones and is missing some. The table records 15,000 or so clones, almost 85% of them present only once. Study-level points and caveats: Lower baseline TCR diversity was reported for newly diagnosed patients than for healthy donors. The repertoire differences lack a defined cause, possibly disease activity or prior therapy.

V gene TRBV7-2 combines with J gene TRBJ2-5; D remains ambiguous. The origin of this receptor is a human donor with classical Hodgkin lymphoma. What was sequenced was peripheral blood mononuclear cells (PBMCs). The CDR3 protein is CASTPVGQETQYF. CDR3 DNA sequence: TGTGCCAGCACCCCTGTTGGCCAAGAGACCCAGTACTTC. The full variable domain, completed using reference TRBV7-2 and TRBJ2-5, is GAGVSQSPSNKVTEKGKDVELRCDPISGHTALYWYRQSLGQGLEFLIYFQGNSAPDKSGLPSDRFSAERTGGSVSTLTIQRTQQEDSAVYLCASTPVGQETQYFGPGTRLLVL.